This TCR beta chain was sequenced in a study of response to subunit inactivated influenza vaccine. The study, taken as a whole, reports: Each seasonal influenza vaccination, the authors suggested, recruits few new T cells.

In TCRdb, the RT-PCR reads were re-called with MiXCR into one record per CDR3 protein. Of over 650,000 distinct CDR3 sequences listed, roughly 18% are singletons. Comment on this clonotype: Its cognate antigen is unknown.

Per germline, CDR1 SQVTM and CDR2 ANQGSEA. This CDR3 is 15 amino acids long. The germline V and J ends were trimmed by 7 bases and 5 bases, with 23 bases remaining between them. This chain links TRBV29-1 with TRBJ2-5; weak D call: TRBD2 (6 bases). This receptor was taken from a man aged 50-60 years who received an inactivated influenza vaccine. The input for sequencing was PBMCs from blood, taken 5 days after vaccination. The CDR3 sequence: CSATLAPVRGETQYF. CDR3 in DNA: TGCAGCGCTACTCTCGCGCCTGTACGGGGGGAGACCCAGTACTTC.